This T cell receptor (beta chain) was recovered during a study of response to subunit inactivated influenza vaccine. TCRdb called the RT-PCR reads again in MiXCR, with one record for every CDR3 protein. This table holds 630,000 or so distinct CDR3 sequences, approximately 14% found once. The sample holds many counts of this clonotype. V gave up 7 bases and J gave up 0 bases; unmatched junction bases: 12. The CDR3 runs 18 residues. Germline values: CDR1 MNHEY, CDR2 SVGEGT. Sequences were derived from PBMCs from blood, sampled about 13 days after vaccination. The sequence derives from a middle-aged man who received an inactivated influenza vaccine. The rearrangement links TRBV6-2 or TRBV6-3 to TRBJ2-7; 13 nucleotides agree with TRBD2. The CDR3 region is CASTQTIWTSGSSYEQYF. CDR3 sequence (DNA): TGTGCCAGCACCCAGACGATTTGGACTAGCGGGAGCTCCTACGAGCAGTACTTC.